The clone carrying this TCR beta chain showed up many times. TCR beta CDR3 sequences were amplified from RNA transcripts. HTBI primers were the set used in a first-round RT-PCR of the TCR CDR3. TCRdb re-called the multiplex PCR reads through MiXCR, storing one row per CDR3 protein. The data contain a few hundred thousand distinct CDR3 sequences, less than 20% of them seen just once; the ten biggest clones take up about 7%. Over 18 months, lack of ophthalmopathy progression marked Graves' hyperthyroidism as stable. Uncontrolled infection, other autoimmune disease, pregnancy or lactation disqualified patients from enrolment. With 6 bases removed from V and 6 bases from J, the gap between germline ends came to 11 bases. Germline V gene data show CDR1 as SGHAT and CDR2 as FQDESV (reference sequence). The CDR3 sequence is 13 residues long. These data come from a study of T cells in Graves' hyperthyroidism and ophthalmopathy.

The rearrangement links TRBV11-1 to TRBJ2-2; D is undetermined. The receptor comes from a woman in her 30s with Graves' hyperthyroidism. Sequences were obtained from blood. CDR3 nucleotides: TGTGCCAGCAGTTCCAACTCGCCCGGGGAGCTGTTTTTT. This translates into CASSSNSPGELFF.